This paragraph reports one T cell receptor (beta chain). There are 14 residues in the CDR3. The trim removed 6 bases at V and 4 bases at J, leaving 6 bases unmatched. CDR1 and CDR2 (germline): MNHEY, SVGAGI. Amplification used 60 V beta primers and 13 J beta primers. Sequencing was performed with immunoSEQ multiplex PCR; in TCRdb, only in-frame clones are kept and a portion is missing. In the table there are 90,000 or so clones, 75% to 85% of which are singletons. The data belong to a study of glioma-infiltrating T cells after dendritic cell vaccination. Study details: Glioblastoma patients came from Phase I and II dendritic cell vaccination trials. Monocyte-derived dendritic cells, cultured about 7 days with IL-4 and GM-CSF, were pulsed with autologous tumor lysate. Patients received autologous tumor lysate-pulsed dendritic cell vaccination between 2003 and 2012.

Time point here: after dendritic cell vaccination, including at tumor progression/relapse. The sample here was blood, taken after dendritic cell vaccination. The chain links TRBV6-5 to TRBJ1-2; 9 bases fit TRBD1. The sequence came from a human donor with glioblastoma. CDR3 amino acids: CASSRLGQGYGYTF. CDR3 DNA: TGTGCCAGCAGCCGATTGGGACAGGGCTATGGCTACACCTTC.